Shown below are 29 T cell receptor beta chains from a single sample sequenced in a study of blood T cell repertoires in COVID-19. Produced via immunoSEQ multiplex PCR; TCRdb's table is partial and in-frame only. Among roughly 65,000 clones listed, 65% to 85% were seen once. The specimen was peripheral blood. Every receptor here comes from a man in his fifties or sixties with acute or convalescent COVID-19.

V gene TRBV13 combines with J gene TRBJ1-3; possible D gene TRBD1, 5 bases. The germline V gene has CDR1 PRHDT and CDR2 FYEKMQ (reference sequence). The CDR3 covers 15 residues. The germline V and J ends were trimmed by 5 bases and 0 bases, with 11 bases remaining between them. The CDR3 region has the DNA TGTGCCAGCAGCCCCGGGGGTATCTCTGGAAACACCATATATTTT. Protein: CASSPGGISGNTIYF. The complete variable domain, with remaining parts taken from reference TRBV13 and TRBJ1-3, reads AAGVIQSPRHLIKEKRETATLKCYPIPRHDTVYWYQQGPGQDPQFLISFYEKMQSDKGSIPDRFSAQQFSDYHSELNMSSLELGDSALYFCASSPGGISGNTIYFGEGSWLTVV.

The chain employs TRBV27 and TRBJ2-7; 7 bases are a match to TRBD2. The trim removed 3 bases at V and 0 bases at J, leaving 11 bases unmatched. This CDR3 contains 17 residues. CDR1 and CDR2 from the germline V gene are MNHEY and SMNVEV (reference sequence). The CDR3 loop reads CASSLTPAGLSSYEQYF. CDR3 coding DNA: TGTGCCAGCAGTTTGACCCCAGCGGGGCTAAGCTCCTACGAGCAGTACTTC.

This clone showed up just a few times. This chain joins TRBV18 and TRBJ1-1; a possible D gene is TRBD1 (6 bases). The germline V and J ends were trimmed by 5 bases and 1 base, with 8 bases remaining between them. The CDR3 totals 13 residues. The germline V gene encodes CDR1 KGHSH and CDR2 LQKENI. CDR3 region: CASSGQRNTEAFF. CDR3 bases: TGTGCCAGCTCAGGACAGAGGAACACTGAAGCTTTCTTT.

This chain's CDR3 is CATSDGNSEKLFF. In DNA, the CDR3 is TGTGCCACCAGTGATGGAAACAGCGAAAAACTGTTTTTT. J is TRBJ1-4 and V is TRBV24-1, with unresolved D. With 3 bases removed from V and 8 bases from J, the gap between germline ends came to 9 bases. The CDR3 contains 13 residues. The germline V gene has CDR1 KGHDR and CDR2 SFDVKD.

This clone came up a few times. The gene calls are TRBV7-8 and TRBJ2-7; 7 bases fit TRBD2. With V trimmed by 8 bases and J by 3 bases, 7 bases remained unmatched. The germline V gene encodes CDR1 SGHVS and CDR2 FQNEAQ. The CDR3 has 13 residues. CDR3 DNA sequence: TGTGCCAGCGGAAGGACTAGAGACTACGAGCAGTACTTC. This codes for CASGRTRDYEQYF. The whole variable domain, filled in from reference TRBV7-8 and TRBJ2-7, reads GAGVSQSPRYKVAKRGQDVALRCDPISGHVSLFWYQQALGQGPEFLTYFQNEAQLDKSGLPSDRFFAERPEGSVSTLKIQRTQQEDSAVYLCASGRTRDYEQYFGPGTRLTVT.

The genes are TRBV6-5 and TRBJ1-2, with D perhaps matching TRBD1 (5 bases). The germline CDR1 and CDR2 sequences are MNHEY and SVGAGI. Trimming cost V 6 bases and J 4 bases, with 12 bases left between them. The CDR3 covers 13 residues. CDR3 loop: CASSQTDSYGYTF. CDR3 coding DNA: TGTGCCAGCAGCCAAACAGACAGCTATGGCTACACCTTC.

V usage is TRBV6-2 or TRBV6-3 and J usage is TRBJ1-5, with 9 bases aligning to TRBD1. With 2 bases clipped from V and 3 bases from J, the junction kept 5 bases outside the gene matches. The CDR3 has 16 amino acids. CDR1 and CDR2 (germline): MNHEY, SVGEGT. Here the CDR3 reads CASSYRTGVDNQPQHF. The CDR3 DNA sequence: TGTGCCAGCAGTTACCGGACAGGGGTAGACAATCAGCCCCAGCATTTT.

The genes are TRBV7-9 and TRBJ1-6; D gene uncertain. Germline CDR1 and CDR2: SEHNR and FQNEAQ (reference sequence). Trimming took 0 bases from V and 5 from J, leaving 8 bases between them. The CDR3 covers 15 residues. The CDR3: CASSLASTDNSPLHF. The CDR3 region has the DNA TGTGCCAGCAGCTTAGCGAGCACGGATAATTCACCCCTCCACTTT.

This chain joins TRBV11-2 and TRBJ2-7; D perhaps matches TRBD2 (6 bases). Germline V lookup: CDR1 SGHAT, CDR2 FQNNGV. The V end was cut by 1 base, the J end by 7 bases, with 11 bases between. The CDR3 is made up of 13 amino acids. The CDR3 DNA follows: TGTGCCAGCAGCTTAGGTGCTCGGGGGGAGCAGTACTTC. Protein sequence: CASSLGARGEQYF.

The chain has TRBV27 and TRBJ1-5; perhaps TRBD1 as D (5 bases). Germline values: CDR1 MNHEY, CDR2 SMNVEV (reference sequence). Trimming left V 5 bases short and J 1 base short, with 9 bases between. The CDR3 is made up of 14 amino acids. The CDR3 nucleotides are TGTGCCAGCAGTGCCCAGGGAAGCAATCAGCCCCAGCATTTT. This codes for CASSAQGSNQPQHF.

The chain joins TRBV27 to TRBJ2-3; TRBD1 aligns across 8 bases. V shed 2 bases, J shed 1 base, and the junction held 5 bases outside the gene matches. The CDR3 sequence is 16 residues long. Germline assignment: CDR1 MNHEY and CDR2 SMNVEV (reference sequence). For the CDR3, the DNA is TGTGCCAGCAGTTTAATCGACAGGGGAGGCACAGATACGCAGTATTTT. Amino acid sequence: CASSLIDRGGTDTQYF.

This clone has only a few counts. The rearrangement links TRBV5-8 to TRBJ2-7; the D gene is possibly TRBD1 (6 bases). Germline CDR1 reads SGHTS; CDR2 reads YDEGEE. The CDR3 is 15 amino acids. V lost 4 bases and J lost 0, with 14 bases in between. The CDR3 loop is CASSRSTGFSYEQYF. The CDR3 bases are TGTGCCAGCAGCCGCTCCACAGGGTTCTCCTACGAGCAGTACTTC.

The V gene is TRBV7-2, the J gene TRBJ2-5; 7 nucleotides align to TRBD2. Per the germline V gene, CDR1 is SGHTA and CDR2 is FQGNSA. There are 13 residues in the CDR3. The V gene end was trimmed by 5 bases and the J gene end by 5 bases; junction bases not matched to a gene: 5. The CDR3 DNA reads as TGTGCCAGCAGCGGGGGGGTCGGGGAGACCCAGTACTTC. Protein: CASSGGVGETQYF.

This clone was recorded a few times. The V gene is TRBV19, the J gene TRBJ2-3, with 10 bases aligning to TRBD2. CDR1 and CDR2 from the germline V gene are LNHDA and SQIVND (reference sequence). The V gene end was trimmed by 7 bases and the J gene end by 5 bases; junction bases not matched to a gene: 9. CDR3 length equals 15 residues. The chain's CDR3 is CASTPLGLAEDTQYF. The CDR3 nucleotides read TGTGCCAGTACTCCGCTCGGACTAGCGGAAGATACGCAGTATTTT.

This sequence joins TRBV5-1 and TRBJ1-3, with TRBD1 matching 9 bases. Trimming took 1 base from V and 2 from J; bases not matched to a gene: 4. Germline lookup yields CDR1 SGHRS and CDR2 YFSETQ. The CDR3 totals 16 residues. CDR3 nucleotides: TGCGCCAGCAGCTTGTTGGGGGACAGGGCTGGAAACACCATATATTTT. This translates into CASSLLGDRAGNTIYF.

The V gene is TRBV10-3, the J gene TRBJ1-2; perhaps TRBD1 as D (5 bases). The ends were cut back, 7 bases at V and 0 bases at J, with 12 bases in the middle. The CDR3 covers 14 residues. The germline CDR1 and CDR2 sequences are ENHRY and SYGVKD. This CDR3 reads CAITQDLSNYGYTF. The CDR3 bases are TGTGCCATCACACAGGATTTATCTAACTATGGCTACACCTTC.

This clone was counted at least ten times. The chain carries TRBV19 and TRBJ2-5; 8 bases agree with TRBD1. CDR1 LNHDA and CDR2 SQIVND come from the germline V gene (reference sequence). CDR3 length: 13 amino acids. V shed 9 bases, J shed 5 bases, and the junction held 8 bases outside the gene matches. The CDR3 DNA follows: TGTGCCAGCACAGACAGGGGTGATGAGACCCAGTACTTC. Its protein is CASTDRGDETQYF.

This clone was observed a handful of times. The V gene is TRBV12-5, the J gene TRBJ2-3; 9 bases match TRBD1. CDR1 and CDR2 (germline): LGHNT, FRNRAP. This CDR3 has 16 amino acids. With V trimmed by 1 base and J by 2 bases, 4 bases remained unmatched. CDR3 loop: CASGLGTGASTDTQYF. CDR3 coding DNA: TGTGCTAGTGGTTTGGGGACAGGGGCCTCCACAGATACGCAGTATTTT.

This clone was detected only a few times. This sequence joins TRBV3-1 (or the pseudogene TRBV3-2) and TRBJ2-2; D might be TRBD2 (6 bases). Between the trimmed V and J ends, which lost 5 bases and 2 bases, there was a span of 15 bases. From germline, CDR1 is LGHDT and CDR2 YNNKEL (reference sequence). This CDR3 region has 16 residues. CDR3 sequence reads: CASSSLGTQNTGELFF. CDR3 nucleotides: TGTGCCAGCAGCTCTCTCGGGACTCAAAACACCGGGGAGCTGTTTTTT.

V usage is TRBV27 and J usage is TRBJ2-1; 8 positions agree with TRBD1. Germline CDR1 reads MNHEY; CDR2 reads SMNVEV (reference sequence). The V segment lost 5 bases and the J segment 7 bases; nucleotides outside the gene matches: 4. The CDR3 has 13 residues. This CDR3 reads CASSRDRRNEQFF. DNA of the CDR3: TGTGCCAGCAGTAGGGACAGGAGAAATGAGCAGTTCTTC.

V gene TRBV4-3 combines with J gene TRBJ2-7; D possibly corresponds to TRBD2 (6 bases). V gave up 1 base and J gave up 1 base, with 11 bases separating them. Germline V gene data show CDR1 as LGHNA and CDR2 as YSLEER. The CDR3 is made up of 15 amino acids. CDR3 loop: CASSQGATRSYEQYF. The CDR3 DNA reads as TGCGCCAGCAGCCAAGGAGCGACTAGGTCCTACGAGCAGTACTTC.

The J gene is TRBJ2-2, the V gene TRBV6-4; 7 bases are a match to TRBD2. Trimming at V came to 4 bases and at J to 4 bases, leaving 6 bases not matched to a gene. There are 15 residues in the CDR3. Per germline, CDR1 MRHNA and CDR2 SNTAGT. The CDR3 DNA follows: TGTGCCAGCAGTGCCGCTAGCGGCGGCACCGGGGAGCTGTTTTTT. Its translation: CASSAASGGTGELFF.

The J gene is TRBJ1-2, the V gene TRBV7-2; D is possibly TRBD1 (6 bases). CDR1 is SGHTA, CDR2 FQGNSA, per germline. The CDR3 sequence is 15 residues long. V was trimmed by 5 bases and J by 7 bases, leaving 20 bases between them. CDR3 nucleotides: TGTGCCAGCAGCCCTTCAGCTGTAGGGGGTGGTGGCTACACCTTC. Residues: CASSPSAVGGGGYTF.

The chain carries TRBV4-3 and TRBJ2-1, with 13 bases fitting TRBD2. Unmatched junction bases numbered 10, after V lost 1 base and J lost 4 bases. This CDR3 is 19 amino acids long. Germline values: CDR1 LGHNA, CDR2 YSLEER. For the CDR3, the DNA is TGCGCCAGCAGCCAAGTGAGCACTAGCGGGGGGGCAAAATACAATGAGCAGTTCTTC. Translating it yields CASSQVSTSGGAKYNEQFF.

This sequence joins TRBV15 and TRBJ2-7; a possible D gene is TRBD2 (5 bases). V shed 0 bases and J shed 5 bases, with 11 bases lying between them. The CDR3 is 14 residues long. CDR1 and CDR2 from the germline V gene are LNHNV and YYDKDF (reference sequence). This chain's CDR3 is CATSRDLVRDEQYF. As DNA, the CDR3 is TGTGCCACCAGCAGAGATCTTGTGAGGGACGAGCAGTACTTC.

V usage is TRBV29-1 and J usage is TRBJ2-7; 8 bases are shared with TRBD2. The CDR3 runs to 11 residues. V was clipped by 5 bases and J by 8 bases; unmatched bases: 5. Germline values: CDR1 SQVTM, CDR2 ANQGSEA. The CDR3 here is CSVLGLAQQYF. The DNA of the CDR3 is TGCAGCGTTCTCGGACTAGCTCAGCAGTACTTC.

The chain carries TRBV7-9 and TRBJ1-1; D unresolved. The CDR3 consists of 12 residues. Trimming pared 1 base from V and 3 bases from J, leaving 3 bases between. Looked up from germline, CDR1 is SEHNR and CDR2 is FQNEAQ (reference sequence). Written as DNA, the CDR3 is TGTGCCAGCAGCTTAGAGCACACTGAAGCTTTCTTT. Translating gives CASSLEHTEAFF.

This chain connects TRBV18 to TRBJ2-3, with 12 nucleotides matching TRBD2. Looked up from germline, CDR1 is KGHSH and CDR2 is LQKENI. The CDR3 loop spans 16 amino acids. J was trimmed by 6 bases and V by 3 bases; bases with no gene match: 7. This chain's CDR3 is CASSPGLAGTHDTQYF. Here the CDR3 DNA reads TGTGCCAGCTCACCCGGACTAGCGGGGACCCACGATACGCAGTATTTT. Variable domain in full (rest from reference TRBV18 and TRBJ2-3): NAGVMQNPRHLVRRRGQEARLRCSPMKGHSHVYWYRQLPEEGLKFMVYLQKENIIDESGMPKERFSAEFPKEGPSILRIQQVVRGDSAAYFCASSPGLAGTHDTQYFGPGTRLTVL.

This clone was seen more than once but under ten times. V usage is TRBV4-3 and J usage is TRBJ1-2; perhaps TRBD1 as D (5 bases). This CDR3 region has 14 residues. Germline V gene lookup returns CDR1 LGHNA and CDR2 YSLEER. V lost 2 bases and J 4 bases, leaving 11 bases between the germline ends. The CDR3 sequence is CASSQQGISYGYTF. In nucleotides, the CDR3 is TGCGCCAGCAGCCAACAGGGAATTAGCTATGGCTACACCTTC.